This entry lists 10 T cell receptor beta chains sequenced from one sample in a study of CD8 T cells in ankylosing spondylitis. One entry per CDR3 protein results from TCRdb running MiXCR on the 5' RACE reads. The data show around 120,000 distinct CDR3 sequences, approximately 25% seen once. The sample taken for sequencing was synovial fluid, either unsorted or a sorted T cell fraction (not recorded which). The receptors were sampled from a male donor with ankylosing spondylitis.

The chain has TRBV2 and TRBJ1-4; 9 bases agree with TRBD1. V lost 7 bases to trimming and J lost 6 bases; unmatched junction nucleotides: 9. Per germline, CDR1 SNHLY and CDR2 FYNNEI. The CDR3 loop spans 15 amino acids. The CDR3 loop is CASTELGQGYEKLFF. Here the CDR3 DNA reads TGTGCCAGCACCGAATTGGGACAGGGCTATGAAAAACTGTTTTTT.

The chain recombines TRBV20-1 with TRBJ2-7; D perhaps matches TRBD2 (6 bases). Between the trimmed V and J ends, which lost 3 bases and 5 bases, there was a span of 20 bases. Germline CDR1 DFQATT, CDR2 SNEGSKA (reference sequence). This CDR3 has 15 amino acids. This CDR3 reads CSARGGVRAHHEQYF. The CDR3 DNA is TGCAGTGCTAGGGGCGGGGTTAGGGCCCATCACGAGCAGTACTTC.

The V and J genes are TRBV7-9 and TRBJ1-4, with D perhaps matching TRBD1 (5 bases). From germline, CDR1 is SEHNR and CDR2 FQNEAQ (reference sequence). V was cut by 4 bases and J by 4 bases, with 13 bases left in between. The CDR3 is 15 amino acids. The CDR3: CASSSPGRINEKLFF. CDR3 nucleotides: TGTGCCAGCAGCTCACCGGGACGGATTAATGAAAAACTGTTTTTT.

This clonotype was counted many times. The rearrangement joins TRBV5-1 to TRBJ1-1; a possible D gene is TRBD1 (6 bases). Germline values: CDR1 SGHRS, CDR2 YFSETQ. Between the trimmed V and J ends, which lost 3 bases and 4 bases, there was a span of 13 bases. The CDR3 loop spans 14 amino acids. DNA of the CDR3: TGCGCCAGCAGCTCCTACAGGGAGGGCACTGAAGCTTTCTTT. This codes for CASSSYREGTEAFF.

The table lists this clonotype with a few counts. The chain joins TRBV3-1 to TRBJ2-7; the match to TRBD2 covers 7 bases. J lost 4 bases, V lost 5 bases, and 17 bases had no gene match. The CDR3 has 17 amino acids. Germline V gene sequence: CDR1 LGHDT, CDR2 YNNKEL (reference sequence). The CDR3 DNA reads as TGTGCCAGCAGCTTTAACCCCTCAGGCGGGAGCAATTACGAGCAGTACTTC. It specifies CASSFNPSGGSNYEQYF.

The gene calls are TRBV7-2 and TRBJ1-1, with 9 bases matching TRBD1. The CDR3 is made up of 15 amino acids. Germline V gives CDR1 SGHTA, CDR2 FQGNSA. V lost 5 bases, J lost 1 base, and 5 bases stayed unmatched. CDR3 region: CASSTQGASNTEAFF. The CDR3 bases are TGTGCCAGCAGCACACAGGGGGCATCGAACACTGAAGCTTTCTTT. The variable domain in full, with the rest retrieved from reference TRBV7-2 and TRBJ1-1, is GAGVSQSPSNKVTEKGKDVELRCDPISGHTALYWYRQSLGQGLEFLIYFQGNSAPDKSGLPSDRFSAERTGGSVSTLTIQRTQQEDSAVYLCASSTQGASNTEAFFGQGTRLTVV.

This clonotype was seen more than once but under ten times. V is TRBV27 and J is TRBJ1-2, with D unresolved. The CDR3 spans 13 residues. Per germline, CDR1 MNHEY and CDR2 SMNVEV (reference sequence). The V end lost 5 bases, the J end lost 0 bases, and 7 bases lay between the germline ends. CDR3 nucleotide sequence: TGTGCCAGCAGTCTACAGCCTAACTATGGCTACACCTTC. This gives the protein CASSLQPNYGYTF.

This clonotype was observed a few times. This rearrangement joins TRBV15 to TRBJ1-1; D perhaps matches TRBD1 (5 bases). The germline V gene has CDR1 LNHNV and CDR2 YYDKDF (reference sequence). The CDR3 contains 17 residues. V was cut by 1 base and J by 3 bases, with 18 bases left in between. The CDR3 sequence: CATSRAFGQLGDTEAFF. DNA for the CDR3: TGTGCCACCAGCAGAGCGTTCGGTCAATTGGGGGACACTGAAGCTTTCTTT.

The chain has TRBV5-6 and TRBJ1-1; possible D gene TRBD1, 6 bases. Trimming stripped 3 bases from V and 5 bases from J, with 14 bases between. The CDR3 contains 14 residues. Germline V CDR1 and CDR2: SGHDT, YYEEEE. The CDR3 here is CASSSTGMETEAFF. CDR3 nucleotides: TGTGCCAGCAGCTCGACAGGCATGGAGACTGAAGCTTTCTTT.

This chain connects TRBV27 to TRBJ1-6, with 8 bases fitting TRBD1. Per the germline V gene, CDR1 is MNHEY and CDR2 is SMNVEV (reference sequence). This CDR3 is built from 16 residues. V lost 4 bases and J lost 2; bases outside the gene matches: 4. CDR3 protein: CASSSTGVTYNSPLHF. The CDR3 coding sequence is TGTGCCAGCAGTTCGACAGGGGTTACCTATAATTCACCCCTCCACTTT.